This T cell receptor beta chain was sequenced in a study of OX40 agonist ivuxolimab in advanced cancers. Study as a whole: Participants could have had prior anti-PD-1, anti-PD-L1 or anti-CTLA-4 therapy, and about 40% had some.

Blood sampling was done at baseline, cycle 4 day 1, and cycle 7 day 1. V lost 3 bases to trimming and J lost 1 base; unmatched junction nucleotides: 10. From germline, CDR1 is GTSNPN and CDR2 SVGIG (reference sequence). CDR3 length equals 18 residues. Overall study results and limits: There were, on average, more expanded clones in CD8+ T cells than in CD4+. At doses 0.1 to 3.0 mg/kg, CD4+ and CD8+ clones expanded.

Produced via immunoSEQ multiplex PCR; TCRdb's table is partial and in-frame only. This sample has around 85,000 clones, with about 89% found just once. With regard to this clone: The antigen is undetermined.

This receptor was identified in an adult with an advanced solid tumor such as melanoma, head and neck, liver or kidney cancer. The chain joins TRBV30 to TRBJ2-1; TRBD2 aligns across 12 bases. The sample consisted of CD4+ or CD8+ T cells sorted from blood, taken in a trial of the OX40 agonist ivuxolimab. CDR3 loop: CAWSSLAGGPTSYNEQFF. The CDR3 DNA reads TGTGCCTGGAGCTCACTAGCGGGAGGCCCGACTTCCTACAATGAGCAGTTCTTC.